This TCR beta chain was captured by sequencing in a study of shared clonotypes between healthy human individuals. All donors were healthy HIV-negative adults lacking recent acute infections or vaccinations. V gave up 7 bases and J gave up 2 bases, with 20 bases separating them. This CDR3 is 16 amino acids long. Germline-derived CDR1 and CDR2 are SGHRS and YFSETQ. Using immunoSEQ multiplex PCR, the repertoire was profiled, and TCRdb retains in-frame clones only, with some absent. Of some 2,100,000 clones in the sample, approximately 96% were seen once. The chain couples TRBV5-1 to TRBJ2-3; the D gene could be TRBD1 or TRBD2 (6 bases each). Sequencing was done on a sample of naive CD4+ T cells sorted from blood. Described subset: CD45RA+ positively selected. This receptor was obtained from a man aged 18 to 29 in good health. CDR3: CASEAGGSGITDTQYF. CDR3 DNA: TGCGCCAGCGAAGCCGGGGGCTCGGGAATCACAGATACGCAGTATTTT.